This TCR beta chain was retrieved from a study of blood T cell repertoires in COVID-19 (dated by TCRdb to 2018 to 2020). Regarding the complete study: Samples covering the acute and convalescent phases of COVID-19 were provided by collaborators in the United States, Italy and Spain. The material from the prospective study consisted of cDNA or gDNA derived from T cells, B-cell-depleted T cells, or PBMCs. Subjects who had been exposed to COVID-19, were actively infected with it, or had recovered from it provided the deeply sampled blood TCRbeta repertoires that made up the dataset. The repertoires were made available in a free public database intended to serve as a resource for research on the immune response to SARS-CoV-2. The samples were drawn from the first 160 participants of the ongoing ImmuneRACE study and from 1,254 subjects provided by 6 global collaborators. Sample metadata almost always included a de-identified subject ID, COVID-19 status, age in years and sex. Where available, HLA class I and class II types were obtained from metadata supplied by the sample provider rather than from assay-based typing.

TCRbeta CDR3 regions were amplified from genomic DNA using the immunoSEQ Assay, a bias-controlled multiplex PCR. On the authors' methods: Nucleated cell counts per sample were estimated from amplification of reference gene primers within the assay. To quantify the absolute abundance of each unique TCRbeta CDR3 rearrangement, sequence reads were collapsed and filtered. Productive Simpson clonality was computed per sample as the square root of Simpson's diversity index over productive rearrangements. This is the immuneACCESS table as TCRdb keeps it, with only in-frame sequences that have V and J called. A part of the clones is gone; compared with another copy, unresolved V genes explain less than half, and the rest is unexplained. That table is the source of V, J and clone size, and D and trimming were worked out from the DNA. Present in this sample are 120,000 to 150,000 clones, under 90% of which were seen just once. The ten largest clones take up over 5% of the sample.

The CDR3 runs 15 amino acids, cysteine and phenylalanine included. Only the CDR3 DNA stays, 45 bases, in frame from base 1. V lost 0 bases and J lost 6 bases; the stretch between them is 15 bases long. CDR1 and CDR2 were assigned from the germline V gene as SGHRS and YFSETQ. Whole blood was collected in K2EDTA tubes by collaborating institutions according to the institutions' own protocols. For TCRbeta analysis, collaborator samples were shipped as frozen whole blood, as isolated PBMCs, or as DNA extracted from either sample type. A note on this clone: The specificity of this receptor is unknown. Per-base qualities were not stored, and no clone one base away is much larger.

Study-wide findings and limitations: Clinical and demographic metadata were provided uncurated, with the amount varying by source and participant.

Sequencing input: peripheral blood. The rearrangement joined TRBV5-1 to TRBJ1-2, with the D gene uncertain. The sequence was obtained from a human donor in a cohort sampled during active COVID-19. The DNA sequence is TGCGCCAGCAGCTTGGCCGGGAGGGAAGAGAATGGCTACACCTTC. Protein translation: CASSLAGREENGYTF.